A selection of T cell receptor beta chains follows, all from one sample in a study of Tregs in tolerant kidney transplant recipients. Profiling relied on immunoSEQ multiplex PCR, and the TCRdb table lists in-frame clones only, not all of them. The sample lists some 240,000 clones; approximately 83% were seen once. Material: CD4+ T cells from blood. Every receptor here comes from a human donor in good health. The CDR3 runs from the conserved cysteine through the conserved F or W. A D gene is named only where the DNA matches it firmly. The listing skips clone size in some rows; elsewhere it reads once, few, many or a size class.

clone size	V gene	J gene	D gene	CDR3 DNA	CDR3 protein
.	TRBV19	TRBJ1-2	.	TGTGCCAGTACCCCGGGACCTCCAGGTGGCTACACCTTC	CASTPGPPGGYTF
.	TRBV6-6	TRBJ2-5	TRBD1	TGTGCCAGCAGCGATCCGGGACAGGGGATCCGGGAGACCCAGTACTTC	CASSDPGQGIRETQYF
once	TRBV23-1	TRBJ2-7	TRBD2	TGCGCCAGCAGTCAACAGGAATCGGTAGCGGGAACCTACGAGCAGTACTTC	CASSQQESVAGTYEQYF
.	TRBV18	TRBJ2-1	TRBD2	TGTGCCAGCTCACCGGGACTAGTTATTCAGTTCTTC	CASSPGLVIQFF
.	TRBV6-6	TRBJ2-1	TRBD2	TGTGCCAGCAGTTACTCGGGAAGGGGAGGGTACAATGAGCAGTTCTTC	CASSYSGRGGYNEQFF
.	TRBV7-9	TRBJ2-5	.	TGTGCCAGCAGCCCACGGGACGTGGAGACCCAGTACTTC	CASSPRDVETQYF
.	TRBV4-1	TRBJ2-1	.	TGCGCCAGCAGCCAAGGGGTGGTAGGGCCCAATGAGCAGTTCTTC	CASSQGVVGPNEQFF
few	TRBV5-1	TRBJ2-7	.	TGCGCCAGCAGCTTGGAATGGCGCTACGAGCAGTACTTC	CASSLEWRYEQYF
.	TRBV30	TRBJ1-1	.	TGTGCCTGGTGGGACACCCTGTTGGGCACTGAAGCTTTCTTT	CAWWDTLLGTEAFF
.	TRBV18	TRBJ2-5	.	TGTGCCAGCTCAGCCCCGGGAGACCCCAAGACCCAGTACTTC	CASSAPGDPKTQYF
.	TRBV19	TRBJ2-5	.	TGTGCCAGTAGTATTCTTACAGGAGGGAGGGAGACCCAGTACTTC	CASSILTGGRETQYF
.	TRBV10-1	TRBJ1-3	.	TGCGCCAGCACCCAGAGAGACTCTGGAAACACCATATATTTT	CASTQRDSGNTIYF
once	TRBV5-1	TRBJ2-7	.	TGCGCCAGCAGCTCCAGGGGTGCCAGCGGAAACCCCTACGAGCAGTACTTC	CASSSRGASGNPYEQYF
once	TRBV11-1	TRBJ2-5	.	TGTGCCAGCAGCGTATACGGGGCTGAGTTCACTAAAGAGACCCAGTACTTC	CASSVYGAEFTKETQYF
.	TRBV19	TRBJ2-1	TRBD1	TGTGCCAGTAGTATAGGCCCCTTCTCCTGGGGACAGGACGACAATGAGCAGTTCTTC	CASSIGPFSWGQDDNEQFF
.	TRBV5-6	TRBJ1-4	.	TGTGCCAGCAGCCGGTTCGGGGGACGCACACATGAAAAACTGTTTTTT	CASSRFGGRTHEKLFF
.	TRBV19	TRBJ1-3	.	TGTGCCACCCAGTTGGGGGGGGCTGACGGAAACACCATATATTTT	CATQLGGADGNTIYF
few	TRBV4-2	TRBJ2-1	TRBD2	TGTGCCAGCAGCCACCTCGCGGGACTAGCGGGGGGCAGCAGCTCCTACAATGAGCAGTTCTTC	CASSHLAGLAGGSSSYNEQFF
.	TRBV5-1	TRBJ2-6	.	TGCGCCAGCAGCTTGGGACCAACTGGGGCCAACGTCCTGACTTTC	CASSLGPTGANVLTF
.	TRBV7-2	TRBJ2-7	.	TGTGCCAGCAGTTTCGGCGGGGTCGTAACCTACGAGCAGTACTTC	CASSFGGVVTYEQYF
few	TRBV7-9	TRBJ1-6	TRBD1	TGTGCCAGCAGCTCGGGACAGGGGAAAGGGTCACCCCTCCACTTT	CASSSGQGKGSPLHF
few	TRBV18	TRBJ2-5	TRBD2	TGTGCCAGCTCACCAGGTAGCGGGAAAGAGACCCAGTACTTC	CASSPGSGKETQYF
.	TRBV6-5	TRBJ1-2	.	TGTGCCAGCACCCGAAGGGGCAGGGACTATGGCTACACCTTC	CASTRRGRDYGYTF
.	TRBV30	TRBJ1-6	TRBD1	TGTGCCTGGAGTGTTTTTCAGGGGGATTCACCCCTCCACTTT	CAWSVFQGDSPLHF
.	TRBV7-9	TRBJ1-1	.	TGTGCCAGCAGCCCCCGACCGCAGAATAGTCCTGAAGCTTTCTTT	CASSPRPQNSPEAFF
.	TRBV18	TRBJ1-2	.	TGTGCCAGCGCCGAACGGGCAGAAGCGCTAAACTATGGCTACACCTTC	CASAERAEALNYGYTF
.	TRBV2	TRBJ2-3	.	TGTGCCAGCAGTGGGCCCACAGATACGCAGTATTTT	CASSGPTDTQYF
once	TRBV2	TRBJ1-2	.	TGTGCCAGCAGTGAAGAGGTGAGGAGTGGCTACACCTTC	CASSEEVRSGYTF
once	TRBV6-6	TRBJ2-1	TRBD2	TGTGCCAGCAGTTACAAAAGGACTAGCGCTTACAATGAGCAGTTCTTC	CASSYKRTSAYNEQFF
.	TRBV2	TRBJ2-3	.	TGTGCCAGCAGCTTTAGGGGGAGCACAGATGCGCAGTATTTT	CASSFRGSTDAQYF
.	TRBV4-2	TRBJ2-7	.	TGTGCCAGCAGCCACCCCGGAGAGGGGACCTACGAGCAGTACTTC	CASSHPGEGTYEQYF